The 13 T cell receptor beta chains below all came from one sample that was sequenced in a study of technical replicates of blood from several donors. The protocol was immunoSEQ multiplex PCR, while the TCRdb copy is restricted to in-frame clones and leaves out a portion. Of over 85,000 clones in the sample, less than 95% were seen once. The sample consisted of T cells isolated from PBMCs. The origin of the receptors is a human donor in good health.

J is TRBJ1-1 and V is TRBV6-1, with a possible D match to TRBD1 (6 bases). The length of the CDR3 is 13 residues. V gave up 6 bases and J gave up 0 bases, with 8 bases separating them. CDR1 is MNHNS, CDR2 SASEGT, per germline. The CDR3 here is CASRQGMNTEAFF. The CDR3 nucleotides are TGTGCCAGCAGACAGGGTATGAACACTGAAGCTTTCTTT.

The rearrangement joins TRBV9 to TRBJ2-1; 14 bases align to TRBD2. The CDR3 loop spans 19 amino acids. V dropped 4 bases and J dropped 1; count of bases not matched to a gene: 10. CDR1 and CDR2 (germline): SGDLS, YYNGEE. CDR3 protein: CASSITGLAGVGSYNEQFF. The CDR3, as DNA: TGTGCCAGCAGCATCACGGGACTAGCGGGAGTAGGTTCCTACAATGAGCAGTTCTTC.

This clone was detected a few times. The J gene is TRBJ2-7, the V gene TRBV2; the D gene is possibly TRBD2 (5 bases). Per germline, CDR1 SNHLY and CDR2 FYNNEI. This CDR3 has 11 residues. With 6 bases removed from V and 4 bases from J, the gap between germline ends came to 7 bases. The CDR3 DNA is TGTGCCAGCAGGGACTTTTACGAGCAGTACTTC. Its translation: CASRDFYEQYF.

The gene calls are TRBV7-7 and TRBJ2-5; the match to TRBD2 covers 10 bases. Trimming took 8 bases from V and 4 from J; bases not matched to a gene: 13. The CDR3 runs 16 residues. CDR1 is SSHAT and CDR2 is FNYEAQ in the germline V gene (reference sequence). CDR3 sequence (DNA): TGTGCCAGCTCACTAAGCAGCGGGAGGGCCTTAGAGACCCAGTACTTC. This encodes CASSLSSGRALETQYF.

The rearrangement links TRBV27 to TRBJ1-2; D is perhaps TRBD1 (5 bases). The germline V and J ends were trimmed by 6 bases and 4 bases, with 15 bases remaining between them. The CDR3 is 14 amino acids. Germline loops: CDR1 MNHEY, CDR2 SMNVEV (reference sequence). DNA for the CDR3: TGTGCCAGCAGACGCGAGACAGTCGGCTATGGCTACACCTTC. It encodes CASRRETVGYGYTF.

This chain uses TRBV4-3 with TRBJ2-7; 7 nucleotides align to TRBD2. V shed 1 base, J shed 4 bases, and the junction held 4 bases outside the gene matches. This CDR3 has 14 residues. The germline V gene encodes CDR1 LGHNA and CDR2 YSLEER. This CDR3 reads CASSQGASGYEQYF. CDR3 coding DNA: TGCGCCAGCAGCCAAGGGGCTAGCGGATACGAGCAGTACTTC.

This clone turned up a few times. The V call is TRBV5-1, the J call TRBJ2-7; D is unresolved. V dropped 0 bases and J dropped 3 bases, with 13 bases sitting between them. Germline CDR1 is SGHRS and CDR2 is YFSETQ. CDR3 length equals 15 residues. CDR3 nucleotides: TGCGCCAGCAGCTTGGCCGGAGCACCGGGCTACGAGCAGTACTTC. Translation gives CASSLAGAPGYEQYF.

Here the CDR3 reads CASTHSRRDEQYF. In DNA, the CDR3 is TGTGCCAGCACCCATAGCCGGAGGGACGAGCAGTACTTC. This chain connects TRBV27 to TRBJ2-7, with D maybe TRBD2 (6 bases). This CDR3 spans 13 amino acids. Germline assignment: CDR1 MNHEY and CDR2 SMNVEV (reference sequence). V lost 7 bases to trimming and J lost 5 bases, with 15 bases between them.

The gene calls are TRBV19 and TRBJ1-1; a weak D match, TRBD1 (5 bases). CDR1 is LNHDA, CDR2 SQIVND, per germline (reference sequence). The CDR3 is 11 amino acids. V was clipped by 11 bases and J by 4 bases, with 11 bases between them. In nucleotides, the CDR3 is TGTGCCCTAGGGCAGGGCACTGAAGCTTTCTTT. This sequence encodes CALGQGTEAFF.

CDR3 coding DNA: TGTGCCAGCAGCGTTGGGACAGGGGCGTACGAGCAGTACTTC. Protein product: CASSVGTGAYEQYF. The chain carries TRBV11-2 and TRBJ2-7; TRBD1 agrees at 10 bases. The V gene's germline CDR1 is SGHAT and CDR2 FQNNGV. V was clipped by 5 bases and J by 4 bases; unmatched bases: 5. CDR3 length: 14 amino acids.

The CDR3 DNA is TGTGCCAGCAGTTTATTCACAGGAGAAGAGACCCAGTACTTC. Protein: CASSLFTGEETQYF. The chain uses TRBV27 and TRBJ2-5, with D possibly being TRBD1 (5 bases). V was trimmed by 1 base and J by 3 bases, leaving 9 bases between them. The CDR3 is 14 residues long. CDR1 and CDR2 from the germline V gene are MNHEY and SMNVEV (reference sequence).

The DNA for the CDR3 is TGTGCCAGCAGCTTAGCCCTGACAGGGGAAACTGAAGCTTTCTTT. This translates into CASSLALTGETEAFF. This chain connects TRBV7-9 to TRBJ1-1, with 8 bases lining up with TRBD1. Germline V CDR1 and CDR2: SEHNR, FQNEAQ (reference sequence). This CDR3 comprises 15 residues. The V and J ends lost 0 bases and 5 bases, in that order; junction bases with no gene match: 5.

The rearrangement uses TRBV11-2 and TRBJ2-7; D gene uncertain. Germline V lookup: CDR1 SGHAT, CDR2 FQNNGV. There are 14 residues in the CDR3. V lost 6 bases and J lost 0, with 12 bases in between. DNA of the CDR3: TGTGCCAGCAGTTCCCCTAATTCCTCCTACGAGCAGTACTTC. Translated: CASSSPNSSYEQYF. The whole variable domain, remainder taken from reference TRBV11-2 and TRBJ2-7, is EAGVAQSPRYKIIEKRQSVAFWCNPISGHATLYWYQQILGQGPKLLIQFQNNGVVDDSQLPKDRFSAERLKGVDSTLKIQPAKLEDSAVYLCASSSPNSSYEQYFGPGTRLTVT.